The sequence of this T cell receptor beta chain was determined in a study of low-dose radiotherapy and immunotherapy resistance in tumors. About the study: Every day for four cycles from cycle 1 day 1, patients took 300 mg of oral aspirin.

The time point was: before trial treatment. V was clipped by 3 bases and J by 8 bases; unmatched bases: 4. CDR1 is SGHRS, CDR2 YFSETQ, per germline. The CDR3 spans 14 residues. First-strand cDNA used TRAV- and TRBV-specific primers, covering alpha and beta chains. Using a constant-region primer together with a V-primer adapter, TCRs were subjected to roughly 18 PCR cycles of amplification. TCRdb re-called the reads through MiXCR, storing one row per CDR3 protein. This sample has some 60,000 distinct CDR3 sequences, with approximately 25% found just once. In its sample, this clonotype was seen many times.

The receptor was derived from a male donor with rectosigmoid adenocarcinoma. The sample in question was PBMCs, obtained before treatment. The genes are TRBV5-1 and TRBJ2-1; 11 bases match TRBD1. The CDR3 bases are TGCGCCAGCAGCTGGGGGACAGGGGGAGATGAGCAGTTCTTC. Residues: CASSWGTGGDEQFF.